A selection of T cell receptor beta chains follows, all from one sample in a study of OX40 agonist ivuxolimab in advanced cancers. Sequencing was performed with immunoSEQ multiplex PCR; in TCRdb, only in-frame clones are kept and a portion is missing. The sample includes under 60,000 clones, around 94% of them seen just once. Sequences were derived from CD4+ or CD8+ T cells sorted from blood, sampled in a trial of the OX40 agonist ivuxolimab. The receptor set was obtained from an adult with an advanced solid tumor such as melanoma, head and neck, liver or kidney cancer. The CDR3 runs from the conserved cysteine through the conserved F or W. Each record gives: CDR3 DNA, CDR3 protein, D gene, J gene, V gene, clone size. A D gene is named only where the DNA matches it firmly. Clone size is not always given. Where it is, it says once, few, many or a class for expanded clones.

CDR3 DNA: TGTGCCAGCAGCCCGGCTTTCGGCTACACCTTC
CDR3 protein: CASSPAFGYTF
D gene: -
J gene: TRBJ1-2
V gene: TRBV2
clone size: -

CDR3 DNA: TGTGCCAGCAGTGAGGGGGGAGCGACAGATACGCAGTATTTT
CDR3 protein: CASSEGGATDTQYF
D gene: -
J gene: TRBJ2-3
V gene: TRBV6-4
clone size: -

CDR3 DNA: TGCGCCAGCAGGAGATACGGGACGGGCCTTTACAATGAGCAGTTCTTC
CDR3 protein: CASRRYGTGLYNEQFF
D gene: -
J gene: TRBJ2-1
V gene: TRBV5-1
clone size: -

CDR3 DNA: TGTGCCAGCAGCTCCCGGAGGTTCCCCTACGAGCAGTACTTC
CDR3 protein: CASSSRRFPYEQYF
D gene: -
J gene: TRBJ2-7
V gene: TRBV11-3
clone size: -

CDR3 DNA: TGTGCCAGCAGCCAAACGATGGAATATGGCTACACCTTC
CDR3 protein: CASSQTMEYGYTF
D gene: -
J gene: TRBJ1-2
V gene: TRBV7-9
clone size: -

CDR3 DNA: TGTGCCAGCAGTTTCCACCCCGGACAGTTTGACACCGGGGAGCTGTTTTTT
CDR3 protein: CASSFHPGQFDTGELFF
D gene: -
J gene: TRBJ2-2
V gene: TRBV28
clone size: -

CDR3 DNA: TGTGCCATCAGTGCCTCGGGACAGGGGATATACGAGCAGTACTTC
CDR3 protein: CAISASGQGIYEQYF
D gene: TRBD1
J gene: TRBJ2-7
V gene: TRBV10-3
clone size: -

CDR3 DNA: TGTGCCAGCAGTTTACTAGCGGGAGAAGGCACCGGGGAGCTGTTTTTT
CDR3 protein: CASSLLAGEGTGELFF
D gene: TRBD2
J gene: TRBJ2-2
V gene: TRBV6-5
clone size: -

CDR3 DNA: TGTGCCAGCAGCTTAACGGCTAGCGGGAGTGTCACAGATACGCAGTATTTT
CDR3 protein: CASSLTASGSVTDTQYF
D gene: TRBD2
J gene: TRBJ2-3
V gene: TRBV7-3
clone size: -

CDR3 DNA: TGTGCCGCAGAAAGACAACCCGATACGCAGTATTTT
CDR3 protein: CAAERQPDTQYF
D gene: -
J gene: TRBJ2-3
V gene: TRBV30
clone size: -

CDR3 DNA: TGTGCCAGCAGGGGGACAGGGGGTTTGTACGAGCAGTACTTC
CDR3 protein: CASRGTGGLYEQYF
D gene: TRBD1
J gene: TRBJ2-7
V gene: TRBV2
clone size: -

CDR3 DNA: TGTGCCAGCAGCTTAGTACCCCGCTACTATAATTCACCCCTCCACTTT
CDR3 protein: CASSLVPRYYNSPLHF
D gene: -
J gene: TRBJ1-6
V gene: TRBV11-3
clone size: -

CDR3 DNA: TGTGCCAGCAGTTTGCGCGGGAGTAGATCCGGGGAGCTGTTTTTT
CDR3 protein: CASSLRGSRSGELFF
D gene: TRBD2
J gene: TRBJ2-2
V gene: TRBV28
clone size: -

CDR3 DNA: TGTGCCAGCAGTCGGACAGGGGTTTACAATGAGCAGTTCTTC
CDR3 protein: CASSRTGVYNEQFF
D gene: TRBD1
J gene: TRBJ2-1
V gene: TRBV2
clone size: -

CDR3 DNA: TGCGCCAGCAGAAAAGACAGTATCTCCAAAAACATTCAGTACTTC
CDR3 protein: CASRKDSISKNIQYF
D gene: -
J gene: TRBJ2-4
V gene: TRBV10-2
clone size: once

CDR3 DNA: TGTGCCAGTAGTAAGATCTGGGGACCGTGGGATGAGCAGTTCTTC
CDR3 protein: CASSKIWGPWDEQFF
D gene: -
J gene: TRBJ2-1
V gene: TRBV19
clone size: -

CDR3 DNA: TGTGCCAGCAGCTCCCGGGACCTGGGGTCCCTTTGGGAGGGCTACACCTTC
CDR3 protein: CASSSRDLGSLWEGYTF
D gene: -
J gene: TRBJ1-2
V gene: TRBV13
clone size: -

CDR3 DNA: TGTGCCAGCGGAATCGGGGGACTGGGGTACAATGAGCAGTTCTTC
CDR3 protein: CASGIGGLGYNEQFF
D gene: -
J gene: TRBJ2-1
V gene: TRBV19
clone size: -

CDR3 DNA: TGTGCCAGTAGTGCGGCCGGGACAAAATACGAGCAGTACTTC
CDR3 protein: CASSAAGTKYEQYF
D gene: -
J gene: TRBJ2-7
V gene: TRBV19
clone size: -

CDR3 DNA: TGTGCCAGCAGCTTCCCGGACCTTTTCCCTGAGCAGTTCTTC
CDR3 protein: CASSFPDLFPEQFF
D gene: -
J gene: TRBJ2-1
V gene: TRBV7-9
clone size: -

CDR3 DNA: TGTGCCAGCAGTAGCCTTCCGGGACAGGGGACATACTACAATGAGCAGTTCTTC
CDR3 protein: CASSSLPGQGTYYNEQFF
D gene: TRBD1
J gene: TRBJ2-1
V gene: TRBV28
clone size: -

CDR3 DNA: TGCAGCGCCGGGACAGGGAAGACCTACGAGCAGTACTTC
CDR3 protein: CSAGTGKTYEQYF
D gene: TRBD1
J gene: TRBJ2-7
V gene: TRBV29-1
clone size: -

CDR3 DNA: TGCGCCAGCAGCTGGACTCTAGCGGGAGACACAGATACGCAGTATTTT
CDR3 protein: CASSWTLAGDTDTQYF
D gene: TRBD2
J gene: TRBJ2-3
V gene: TRBV5-1
clone size: once

CDR3 DNA: TGTGCTAGTGGTTTGGTGACAGGGGTGAACTCAGATACGCAGTATTTT
CDR3 protein: CASGLVTGVNSDTQYF
D gene: TRBD1
J gene: TRBJ2-3
V gene: TRBV12-5
clone size: -

CDR3 DNA: TGTGCCAGCAGCGTAGCGGGCACCATGGTAGATACGCAGTATTTT
CDR3 protein: CASSVAGTMVDTQYF
D gene: -
J gene: TRBJ2-3
V gene: TRBV9
clone size: -

CDR3 DNA: TGTGCCAGCAGTTATTATGCTAGCGGGAGAGAGACCCAGTACTTC
CDR3 protein: CASSYYASGRETQYF
D gene: TRBD2
J gene: TRBJ2-5
V gene: TRBV5-8
clone size: -

CDR3 DNA: TGTGCCAGCAGCTTATCGGCGGGGGCCTACGAGCAGTACTTC
CDR3 protein: CASSLSAGAYEQYF
D gene: TRBD2
J gene: TRBJ2-7
V gene: TRBV11-2
clone size: -

CDR3 DNA: TGCGCCAGCAGCCGCGACCCGGGGTCAGATACGCAGTATTTT
CDR3 protein: CASSRDPGSDTQYF
D gene: -
J gene: TRBJ2-3
V gene: TRBV4-3
clone size: -

CDR3 DNA: TGCGCCAGCAGCTTGGTACACGGGCCCGCCTACAATGAGCAGTTCTTC
CDR3 protein: CASSLVHGPAYNEQFF
D gene: -
J gene: TRBJ2-1
V gene: TRBV5-1
clone size: -

CDR3 DNA: TGCGCCAGCAGTGAGTCCGGAAGGACCGGGGAGCTGTTTTTT
CDR3 protein: CASSESGRTGELFF
D gene: -
J gene: TRBJ2-2
V gene: TRBV10-1
clone size: -

CDR3 DNA: TGTGCCAGCAGCGTAGACCGGCTATTGAACACTGAAGCTTTCTTT
CDR3 protein: CASSVDRLLNTEAFF
D gene: -
J gene: TRBJ1-1
V gene: TRBV9
clone size: -

CDR3 DNA: TGTGCCAGCAGCTTAGGGGCAGCCTACGAGCAGTACTTC
CDR3 protein: CASSLGAAYEQYF
D gene: -
J gene: TRBJ2-7
V gene: TRBV13
clone size: -

CDR3 DNA: TGTGCCAGCAGCATATGGGCTTCTAGCACAGATACGCAGTATTTT
CDR3 protein: CASSIWASSTDTQYF
D gene: -
J gene: TRBJ2-3
V gene: TRBV13
clone size: -

CDR3 DNA: TGTGCCAGCAGCGTAGACCAGAGGCCCTACAATGAGCAGTTCTTC
CDR3 protein: CASSVDQRPYNEQFF
D gene: -
J gene: TRBJ2-1
V gene: TRBV9
clone size: once

CDR3 DNA: TGTGCCAGCAGTTTATCGAAAGGCGGGGAGCTGTTTTTT
CDR3 protein: CASSLSKGGELFF
D gene: -
J gene: TRBJ2-2
V gene: TRBV27
clone size: -

CDR3 DNA: TGTGCCAGTAGTCCCTGGACTAGCGGGACGGATGAGCAGTTCTTC
CDR3 protein: CASSPWTSGTDEQFF
D gene: TRBD2
J gene: TRBJ2-1
V gene: TRBV19
clone size: -

CDR3 DNA: TGTGCCAGCAGTGACGCGGGAACCTACAATGAGCAGTTCTTC
CDR3 protein: CASSDAGTYNEQFF
D gene: -
J gene: TRBJ2-1
V gene: TRBV25-1
clone size: -

CDR3 DNA: TGTGCCAGCAAACCGGGACGGTCCTATGGCTACACCTTC
CDR3 protein: CASKPGRSYGYTF
D gene: -
J gene: TRBJ1-2
V gene: TRBV27
clone size: -

CDR3 DNA: TGCGCCAGCAGCCCACTTAGCGGGGGTCCCTACGAGCAGTACTTC
CDR3 protein: CASSPLSGGPYEQYF
D gene: TRBD2
J gene: TRBJ2-7
V gene: TRBV4-1
clone size: -

CDR3 DNA: TGTGCCAGCAGTTTATCTCCAGGGGAAGAGACCCAGTACTTC
CDR3 protein: CASSLSPGEETQYF
D gene: -
J gene: TRBJ2-5
V gene: TRBV27
clone size: -

CDR3 DNA: TGTGCCAGCAGCTTAGGCCTGGGAGAGACCCAGTACTTC
CDR3 protein: CASSLGLGETQYF
D gene: -
J gene: TRBJ2-5
V gene: TRBV7-8
clone size: -

CDR3 DNA: TGTGCCAGCAGCCCTCGACAGCCCTACGAGCAGTACTTC
CDR3 protein: CASSPRQPYEQYF
D gene: -
J gene: TRBJ2-7
V gene: TRBV11-1
clone size: -

CDR3 DNA: TGTGCCAGCAGAGCTACAGGGTGGGAAGAGACCCAGTACTTC
CDR3 protein: CASRATGWEETQYF
D gene: -
J gene: TRBJ2-5
V gene: TRBV27
clone size: -

CDR3 DNA: TGTGCCAGCAGTCCCAGTCAGGGGGGATGGGAAAAACTGTTTTTT
CDR3 protein: CASSPSQGGWEKLFF
D gene: TRBD1
J gene: TRBJ1-4
V gene: TRBV28
clone size: once